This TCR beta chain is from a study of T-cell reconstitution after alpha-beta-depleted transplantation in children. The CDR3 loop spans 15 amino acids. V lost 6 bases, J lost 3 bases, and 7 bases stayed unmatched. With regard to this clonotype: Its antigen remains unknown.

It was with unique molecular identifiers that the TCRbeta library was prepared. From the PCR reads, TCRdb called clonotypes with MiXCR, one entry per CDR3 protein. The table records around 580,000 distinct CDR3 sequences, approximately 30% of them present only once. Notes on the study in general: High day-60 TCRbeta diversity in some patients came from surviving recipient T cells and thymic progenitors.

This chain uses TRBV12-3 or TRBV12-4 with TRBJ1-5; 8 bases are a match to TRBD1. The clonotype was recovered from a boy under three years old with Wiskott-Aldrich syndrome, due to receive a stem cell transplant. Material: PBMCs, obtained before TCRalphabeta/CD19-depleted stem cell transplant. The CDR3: CASRQGAVDNQPQHF. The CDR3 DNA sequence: TGTGCCAGCAGGCAGGGGGCTGTTGACAATCAGCCCCAGCATTTT.